The entry below describes one T cell receptor (beta chain). The germline V gene encodes CDR1 SQVTM and CDR2 ANQGSEA. The CDR3 spans 14 residues. The trim removed 6 bases at V and 5 bases at J, leaving 10 bases unmatched. Here immunoSEQ multiplex PCR was the method, and the copy in TCRdb shows in-frame clones only, minus some. The repertoire holds approximately 410,000 clones, with more than 80% as singletons. The data derive from a study of blood T cell repertoires in COVID-19. The source material was peripheral blood. This TCR came from a woman between 25 and 40 years old with active or convalescent COVID-19. The gene calls are TRBV29-1 and TRBJ2-1; 7 bases align to TRBD2. CDR3 sequence (DNA): TGCAGCGTCATAGGGCTAGCGGACAACAATGAGCAGTTCTTC. It encodes CSVIGLADNNEQFF.